This passage covers 16 T cell receptor beta chains from one sample sequenced in a study of cytomegalovirus exposure and HLA in healthy donors. The PCR was carried out with 60 Vbeta primers and 13 Jbeta primers. Data came from immunoSEQ multiplex PCR; TCRdb stores just in-frame clones and leaves some out. The sample table sets out nearly 200,000 clones. Sample: PBMCs. The receptors derive from a boy aged 10-17 years in good health and CMV-seronegative.

The rearrangement links TRBV4-2 to TRBJ2-1, with D tentatively TRBD1 (5 bases). Trimming removed 3 bases at V and 4 bases at J, with 13 bases between. The germline gives CDR1 LGHNA, CDR2 YNFKEQ. This CDR3 region has 15 residues. CDR3 in amino acids: CASSQGLVAYNEQFF. The CDR3 DNA reads as TGTGCCAGCAGCCAGGGGCTAGTTGCTTACAATGAGCAGTTCTTC.

This chain connects TRBV7-9 to TRBJ1-2; D is unresolved. CDR3 length: 13 residues. The V end was cut by 1 base, the J end by 8 bases, with 11 bases between. Germline CDR1 and CDR2: SEHNR and FQNEAQ (reference sequence). The CDR3 region has the DNA TGTGCCAGCAGCTTAGGCAAAAGAGGGGGCTACACCTTC. Amino acid sequence: CASSLGKRGGYTF.

V is TRBV4-1 and J is TRBJ1-2; 10 nucleotides line up with TRBD1. The V segment lost 1 base and the J segment 0 bases; nucleotides outside the gene matches: 8. There are 18 residues in the CDR3. In germline, CDR1 is MGHRA, CDR2 YSYEKL. The CDR3 DNA is TGCGCCAGCAGCCAAGGAGCCGGGACAGGGGACTCTAACTATGGCTACACCTTC. Protein product: CASSQGAGTGDSNYGYTF.

The V gene is TRBV10-3, the J gene TRBJ1-3, with 9 bases fitting TRBD1. Germline V gene lookup returns CDR1 ENHRY and CDR2 SYGVKD. This CDR3 comprises 18 residues. V was pared by 0 bases and J by 0 bases, with 6 bases of the junction left unmatched. This CDR3 reads CAISESAVQGASGNTIYF. CDR3 coding DNA: TGTGCCATCAGTGAGTCCGCAGTACAGGGGGCCTCTGGAAACACCATATATTTT.

The genes are TRBV29-1 and TRBJ1-2, with 8 bases fitting TRBD1. This CDR3 comprises 13 residues. J gave up 4 bases and V 6 bases, and 7 bases lay outside the gene matches. The germline gives CDR1 SQVTM, CDR2 ANQGSEA. CDR3 region: CSVTGEVGYGYTF. The CDR3 nucleotides read TGCAGCGTGACAGGGGAGGTCGGCTATGGCTACACCTTC.

The chain is built from TRBV7-3 and TRBJ1-2; D perhaps matches TRBD1 (5 bases). The CDR3 has 13 residues. Germline CDR1 and CDR2: SGHTA and FQGTGA. With 5 bases removed from V and 5 bases from J, the gap between germline ends came to 12 bases. In DNA form, the CDR3 reads TGTGCCAGCAGCGTAGCCAAGGGGTATGGCTACACCTTC. It specifies CASSVAKGYGYTF.

This CDR3 is CAISLLAGEGGELFF. Written as DNA, the CDR3 is TGTGCCATCAGCCTACTAGCGGGGGAAGGCGGGGAGCTGTTTTTT. The chain employs TRBV10-3 and TRBJ2-2; 11 bases match TRBD2. The CDR3 consists of 15 residues. Trimming removed 6 bases from V and 7 bases from J; junction bases left unmatched: 7. The V gene's germline CDR1 is ENHRY and CDR2 SYGVKD.

Note on this clone: An end of the junction does not agree with germline; a read error may underlie this. This chain connects TRBV23-1 to TRBJ1-1, with TRBD1 matching over 9 bases. TRBV23-1 is filed as an ORF, its function uncertain. This CDR3 region has 21 residues. CDR3 amino acids: CASSQSPPPGTGRERNTEAFF. The DNA for the CDR3 is TGCGCCAGCAGCCAATCTCCACCTCCCGGGACAGGGCGAGAACGGAACACTGAAGCTTTCTTT.

V and J are TRBV2 and TRBJ1-1, with D uncertain. V lost 10 bases and J lost 9, with 15 bases in between. Germline CDR1 and CDR2: SNHLY and FYNNEI. The CDR3 has 11 residues. CDR3 coding DNA: TGTGCCACCACCCCAGAATATCAAGCTTTCTTT. Protein: CATTPEYQAFF. Using reference TRBV2 and TRBJ1-1 for the parts outside the CDR3, the full variable domain is EPEVTQTPSHQVTQMGQEVILRCVPISNHLYFYWYRQILGQKVEFLVSFYNNEISEKSEIFDDQFSVERPDGSNFTLKIRSTKLEDSAMYFCATTPEYQAFFGQGTRLTVV.

The genes are TRBV30 and TRBJ2-2, with D perhaps matching TRBD2 (7 bases). Germline lookup yields CDR1 GTSNPN and CDR2 SVGIG (reference sequence). V was trimmed by 4 bases and J by 5 bases, leaving 20 bases between them. CDR3 length: 16 residues. The CDR3 protein is CAWIGTPGGATGELFF. The CDR3 DNA reads as TGTGCCTGGATAGGAACACCGGGGGGCGCGACCGGGGAGCTGTTTTTT.

V gene TRBV19 combines with J gene TRBJ1-6; D gene uncertain. The V end was cut by 1 base, the J end by 10 bases, with 17 bases between. From germline, CDR1 is LNHDA and CDR2 SQIVND (reference sequence). The CDR3 extends over 16 amino acids. The CDR3: CASSIGGPTSGSPLHF. The CDR3 region has the DNA TGTGCCAGTAGTATAGGAGGCCCGACGAGTGGATCACCCCTCCACTTT.

This chain uses TRBV9 with TRBJ1-1; D perhaps matches TRBD1 (6 bases). The germline V gene encodes CDR1 SGDLS and CDR2 YYNGEE. CDR3 length: 15 residues. V shed 3 bases and J shed 2 bases, with 14 bases lying between them. CDR3 nucleotides: TGTGCCAGCAGCGCCCGACAGGAAACAAACACTGAAGCTTTCTTT. Encoded protein: CASSARQETNTEAFF.

The chain recombines TRBV7-6 with TRBJ1-2; TRBD1 aligns across 8 bases. V gave up 6 bases and J gave up 5 bases; unmatched junction bases: 8. From germline, CDR1 is SGHVS and CDR2 FNYEAQ. The CDR3 contains 14 residues. In DNA, the CDR3 is TGTGCCAGCAGTACCCTTACAGGGGGTTATGGCTACACCTTC. Protein: CASSTLTGGYGYTF.

The V and J genes are TRBV6-1 and TRBJ2-5; 9 nucleotides line up with TRBD2. There are 16 residues in the CDR3. Losses at the gene ends were 2 bases for V and 5 bases for J; bases not matched to a gene: 9. Germline V CDR1 and CDR2: MNHNS, SASEGT. Here the CDR3 reads CASSESGGGAFETQYF. The CDR3 nucleotides read TGTGCCAGCAGTGAATCCGGCGGGGGGGCCTTTGAGACCCAGTACTTC.

The chain combines TRBV29-1 with TRBJ1-2, with D perhaps matching TRBD1 (5 bases). Germline assignment: CDR1 SQVTM and CDR2 ANQGSEA. The ends were cut back, 5 bases at V and 3 bases at J, with 10 bases in the middle. The CDR3 covers 12 residues. The CDR3 spells CSVPTVDYGYTF. In DNA, the CDR3 is TGCAGCGTTCCGACAGTGGACTATGGCTACACCTTC.

The chain joins TRBV9 to TRBJ2-1, with 11 positions matching TRBD2. Germline lookup yields CDR1 SGDLS and CDR2 YYNGEE. The CDR3 is 15 amino acids. V shed 3 bases, J shed 4 bases, and the junction held 3 bases outside the gene matches. The CDR3 loop is CASSGSGGAYNEQFF. The CDR3 DNA is TGTGCCAGCAGCGGTAGCGGGGGGGCATACAATGAGCAGTTCTTC.